The 9 T cell receptor beta chains below all came from one sample that was sequenced in a study of shared clonotypes between healthy human individuals. Clones were read by immunoSEQ multiplex PCR, and TCRdb kept only the in-frame ones, dropping some. Among 450,000 to 500,000 clones, about 85% were seen once, and the ten largest hold roughly an eighth. Sequencing used PBMCs. The source of these receptors is a woman between 40 and 55 years old in good health. Some clones in this sample may be carry-over from other donors' samples.

A remark on this clone: A far more abundant clone sits one base away, making this likely a read error. The genes are TRBV5-6 and TRBJ2-7, with D tentatively TRBD2 (6 bases). The CDR3 spans 17 residues. CDR1 and CDR2 (germline): SGHDT, YYEEEE. The germline V and J ends were trimmed by 4 bases and 5 bases, with 25 bases remaining between them. DNA for the CDR3: TGTGCCAGCAGCGCCTGGCAATTTCGGGAGCCGGAGGACGAGCAGTACTTC. Translating gives CASSAWQFREPEDEQYF. The full variable domain, in which reference TRBV5-6 and TRBJ2-7 provide the parts outside the CDR3, is DAGVTQSPTHLIKTRGQQVTLRCSPKSGHDTVSWYQQALGQGPQFIFQYYEEEERQRGNFPDRFSGHQFPNYSSELNVNALLLGDSALYLCASSAWQFREPEDEQYFGPGTRLTVT.

Turning to this clone: Given a far larger clone just one base away, this is likely a sequencing read error. The genes are TRBV4-3 and TRBJ1-5; D unresolved. Germline V gene sequence: CDR1 LGHNA, CDR2 YSLEER. V was pared by 0 bases and J by 7 bases, with 7 bases between. The CDR3 runs 13 residues. The CDR3 sequence is CASSQDQEQPQHF. CDR3 nucleotide sequence: TGCGCCAGCAGCCAAGATCAGGAACAGCCCCAGCATTTT.

This chain uses TRBV4-3 with TRBJ1-2, with 8 bases lining up with TRBD1. V lost 1 base and J lost 3; bases outside the gene matches: 7. This CDR3 is built from 16 residues. Per the germline V gene, CDR1 is LGHNA and CDR2 is YSLEER. CDR3 nucleotides: TGCGCCAGCAGCCAAGGGGGCCAGGGGGCCCACTATGGCTACACCTTC. Residues: CASSQGGQGAHYGYTF.

The chain links TRBV30 to TRBJ1-6; D not resolved. Germline CDR1 reads GTSNPN; CDR2 reads SVGIG (reference sequence). Trimming shortened V by 0 bases and J by 9 bases, and 12 bases separated the two germline ends. The CDR3 sequence is 14 residues long. The CDR3 coding sequence is TGTGCCTGGAGTGTTACCCAGGTCGGTTCACCCCTCCACTTT. Translated: CAWSVTQVGSPLHF.

The chain uses TRBV5-6 and TRBJ2-3; possibly TRBD2 for D (7 bases). Germline lookup yields CDR1 SGHDT and CDR2 YYEEEE. This CDR3 region has 19 residues. Trimming took 4 bases from V and 0 from J, leaving 24 bases between them. The CDR3 sequence: CASSPVGGLTNFSTDTQYF. DNA for the CDR3: TGTGCCAGCAGCCCGGTCGGGGGGCTGACTAACTTTAGCACAGATACGCAGTATTTT. Combining the CDR3 with reference TRBV5-6 and TRBJ2-3 gives the whole variable domain DAGVTQSPTHLIKTRGQQVTLRCSPKSGHDTVSWYQQALGQGPQFIFQYYEEEERQRGNFPDRFSGHQFPNYSSELNVNALLLGDSALYLCASSPVGGLTNFSTDTQYFGPGTRLTVL.

This clone was detected a few times. This chain uses TRBV19 with TRBJ2-2, with D perhaps TRBD1 (8 bases). This CDR3 is built from 16 residues. Germline V gives CDR1 LNHDA, CDR2 SQIVND (reference sequence). V gave up 9 bases and J gave up 7 bases, with 24 bases separating them. The CDR3 bases are TGTGCCAGCCACGCTAACGACAGGGGAGGGAACGGGGAGCTGTTTTTT. It yields the protein CASHANDRGGNGELFF.

The rearrangement links TRBV5-6 to TRBJ2-7; D is tentatively TRBD1 or TRBD2 (5 bases each). This CDR3 has 16 amino acids. Trimming removed 3 bases at V and 3 bases at J, with 19 bases between. From germline, CDR1 is SGHDT and CDR2 YYEEEE. This CDR3 reads CASSSSPGRGFYEQYF. CDR3 nucleotide sequence: TGTGCCAGCAGCTCCTCGCCGGGACGAGGCTTCTACGAGCAGTACTTC.

This chain joins TRBV28 and TRBJ2-1; D remains ambiguous. Trimming took off 1 base at V and 0 bases at J, with 4 bases between the two ends. From germline, CDR1 is MDHEN and CDR2 SYDVKM. This CDR3 contains 14 residues. In DNA, the CDR3 is TGTGCCAGCAGTTTATACAGCTCCTACAATGAGCAGTTCTTC. Its protein is CASSLYSSYNEQFF.

Comment on this clone: With a far larger clone one base away, a read error is the likely cause. The V gene is TRBV6-1, the J gene TRBJ2-4; possible D gene TRBD2, 6 bases. Germline V gives CDR1 MNHNS, CDR2 SASEGT. The CDR3 extends over 14 amino acids. CDR3 in amino acids: CDSSEKAEGNIQYF. In DNA, the CDR3 is TGTGACAGCAGTGAAAAGGCGGAGGGAAACATTCAGTACTTC.